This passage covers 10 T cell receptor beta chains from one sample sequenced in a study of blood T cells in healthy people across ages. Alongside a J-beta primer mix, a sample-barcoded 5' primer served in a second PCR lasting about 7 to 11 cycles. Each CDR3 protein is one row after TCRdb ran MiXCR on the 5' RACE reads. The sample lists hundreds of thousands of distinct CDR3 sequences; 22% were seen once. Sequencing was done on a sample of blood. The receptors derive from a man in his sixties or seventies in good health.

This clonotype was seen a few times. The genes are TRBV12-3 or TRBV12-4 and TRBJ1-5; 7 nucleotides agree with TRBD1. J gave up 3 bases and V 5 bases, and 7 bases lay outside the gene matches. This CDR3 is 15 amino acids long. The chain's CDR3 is CASSTTGTANQPQHF. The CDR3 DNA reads TGTGCCAGCAGTACCACCGGGACAGCCAATCAGCCCCAGCATTTT.

CDR3 in amino acids: CSAKRGGINEQFF. The CDR3, as DNA: TGCAGTGCTAAGCGGGGGGGAATCAATGAGCAGTTCTTC. This chain links TRBV20-1 with TRBJ2-1, with TRBD2 matching 10 bases. The CDR3 is 13 amino acids. The V segment lost 4 bases and the J segment 6 bases; nucleotides outside the gene matches: 3. Germline CDR1 and CDR2: DFQATT and SNEGSKA (reference sequence).

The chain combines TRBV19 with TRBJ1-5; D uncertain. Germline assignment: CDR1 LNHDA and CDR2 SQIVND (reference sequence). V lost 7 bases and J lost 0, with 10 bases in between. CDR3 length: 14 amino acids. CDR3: CASNTVYSNQPQHF. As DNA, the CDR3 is TGTGCCAGTAATACGGTGTATAGCAATCAGCCCCAGCATTTT.

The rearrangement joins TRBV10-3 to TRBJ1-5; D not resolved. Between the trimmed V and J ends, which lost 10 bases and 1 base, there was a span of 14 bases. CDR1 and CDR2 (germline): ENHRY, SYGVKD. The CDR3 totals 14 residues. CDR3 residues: CATSPDGSNQPQHF. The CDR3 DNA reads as TGTGCCACTTCACCGGACGGGAGCAATCAGCCCCAGCATTTT.

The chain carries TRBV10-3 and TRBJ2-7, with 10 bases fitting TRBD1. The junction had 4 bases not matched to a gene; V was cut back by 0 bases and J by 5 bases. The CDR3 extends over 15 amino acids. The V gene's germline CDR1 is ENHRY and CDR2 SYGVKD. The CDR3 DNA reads TGTGCCATCAGTGAGTCGACAGGGGGCAAAGACGAGCAGTACTTC. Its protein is CAISESTGGKDEQYF.

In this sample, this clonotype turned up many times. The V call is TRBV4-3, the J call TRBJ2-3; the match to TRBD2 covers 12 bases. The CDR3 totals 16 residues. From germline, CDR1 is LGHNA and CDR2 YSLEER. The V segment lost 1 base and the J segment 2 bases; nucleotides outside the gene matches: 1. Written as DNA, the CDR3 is TGCGCCAGCAGCCAAGGACTAGCGGGAGTCACAGATACGCAGTATTTT. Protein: CASSQGLAGVTDTQYF.

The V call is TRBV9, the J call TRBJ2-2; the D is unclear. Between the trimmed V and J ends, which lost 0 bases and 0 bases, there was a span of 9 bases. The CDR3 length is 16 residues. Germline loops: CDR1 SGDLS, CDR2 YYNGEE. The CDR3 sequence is CASSVAVNPNTGELFF. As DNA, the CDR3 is TGTGCCAGCAGCGTAGCTGTCAACCCGAACACCGGGGAGCTGTTTTTT.

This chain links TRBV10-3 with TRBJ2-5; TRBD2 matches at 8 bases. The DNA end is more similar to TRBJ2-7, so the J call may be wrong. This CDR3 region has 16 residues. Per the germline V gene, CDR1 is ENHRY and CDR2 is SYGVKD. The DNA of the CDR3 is TGTGCCATCAGTGAGTCGAGCCAGCGGGGGTCCTACGAGCAGTACTTC. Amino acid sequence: CAISESSQRGSYEQYF.

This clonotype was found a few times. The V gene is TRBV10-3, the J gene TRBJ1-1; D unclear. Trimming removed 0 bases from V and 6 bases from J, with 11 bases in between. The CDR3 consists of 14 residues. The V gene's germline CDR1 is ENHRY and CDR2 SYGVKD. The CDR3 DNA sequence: TGTGCCATCAGTGAGTCCGTAGGTGGGGCTGAAGCTTTCTTT. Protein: CAISESVGGAEAFF.

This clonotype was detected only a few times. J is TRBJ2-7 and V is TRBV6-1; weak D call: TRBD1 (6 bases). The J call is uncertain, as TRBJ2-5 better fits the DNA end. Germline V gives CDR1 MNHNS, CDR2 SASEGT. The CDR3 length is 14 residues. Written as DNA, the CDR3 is TGTGCCAGCAGGGGATGGGGGCAGGGAGAGACCCAGTACTTC. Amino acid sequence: CASRGWGQGETQYF.